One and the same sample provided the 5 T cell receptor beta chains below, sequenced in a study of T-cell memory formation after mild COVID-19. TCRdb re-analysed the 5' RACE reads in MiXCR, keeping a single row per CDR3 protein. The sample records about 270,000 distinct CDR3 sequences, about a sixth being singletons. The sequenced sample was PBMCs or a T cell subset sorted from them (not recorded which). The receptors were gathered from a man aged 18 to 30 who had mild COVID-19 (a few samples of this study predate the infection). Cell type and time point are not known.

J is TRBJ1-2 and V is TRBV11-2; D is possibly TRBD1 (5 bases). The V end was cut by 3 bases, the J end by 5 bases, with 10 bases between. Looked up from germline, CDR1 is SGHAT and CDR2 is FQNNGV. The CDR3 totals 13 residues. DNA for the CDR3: TGTGCCAGCAGCTTCCAGGGAAGATATGGCTACACCTTC. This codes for CASSFQGRYGYTF.

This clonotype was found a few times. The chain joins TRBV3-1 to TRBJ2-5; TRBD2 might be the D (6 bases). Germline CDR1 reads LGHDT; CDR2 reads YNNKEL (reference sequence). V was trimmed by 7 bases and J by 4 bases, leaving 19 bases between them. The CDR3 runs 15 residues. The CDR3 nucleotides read TGTGCCAGCACCCTCATTTGGGGGAGGTCAGAGACCCAGTACTTC. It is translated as CASTLIWGRSETQYF.

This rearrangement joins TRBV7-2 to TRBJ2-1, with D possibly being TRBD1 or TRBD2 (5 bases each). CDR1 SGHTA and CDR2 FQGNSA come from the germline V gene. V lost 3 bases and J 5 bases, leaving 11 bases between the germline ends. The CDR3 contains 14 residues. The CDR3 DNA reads TGTGCCAGCAGCTTCCGGGACCTTCACAATGAGCAGTTCTTC. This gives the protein CASSFRDLHNEQFF. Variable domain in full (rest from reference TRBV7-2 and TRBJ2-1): GAGVSQSPSNKVTEKGKDVELRCDPISGHTALYWYRQSLGQGLEFLIYFQGNSAPDKSGLPSDRFSAERTGGSVSTLTIQRTQQEDSAVYLCASSFRDLHNEQFFGPGTRLTVL.

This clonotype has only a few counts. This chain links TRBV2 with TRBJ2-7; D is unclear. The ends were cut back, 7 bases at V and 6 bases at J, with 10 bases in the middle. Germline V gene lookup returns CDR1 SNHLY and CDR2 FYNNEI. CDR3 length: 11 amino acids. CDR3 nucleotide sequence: TGTGCCAGCACGGCCCTGGGCGAGCAGTACTTC. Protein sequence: CASTALGEQYF.

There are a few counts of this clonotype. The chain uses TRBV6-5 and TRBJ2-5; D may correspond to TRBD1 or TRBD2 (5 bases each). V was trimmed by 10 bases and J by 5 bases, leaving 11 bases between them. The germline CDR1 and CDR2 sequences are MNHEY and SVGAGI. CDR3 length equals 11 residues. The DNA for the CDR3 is TGTGCCACCGGCTGGGGGGAGACCCAGTACTTC. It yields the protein CATGWGETQYF.